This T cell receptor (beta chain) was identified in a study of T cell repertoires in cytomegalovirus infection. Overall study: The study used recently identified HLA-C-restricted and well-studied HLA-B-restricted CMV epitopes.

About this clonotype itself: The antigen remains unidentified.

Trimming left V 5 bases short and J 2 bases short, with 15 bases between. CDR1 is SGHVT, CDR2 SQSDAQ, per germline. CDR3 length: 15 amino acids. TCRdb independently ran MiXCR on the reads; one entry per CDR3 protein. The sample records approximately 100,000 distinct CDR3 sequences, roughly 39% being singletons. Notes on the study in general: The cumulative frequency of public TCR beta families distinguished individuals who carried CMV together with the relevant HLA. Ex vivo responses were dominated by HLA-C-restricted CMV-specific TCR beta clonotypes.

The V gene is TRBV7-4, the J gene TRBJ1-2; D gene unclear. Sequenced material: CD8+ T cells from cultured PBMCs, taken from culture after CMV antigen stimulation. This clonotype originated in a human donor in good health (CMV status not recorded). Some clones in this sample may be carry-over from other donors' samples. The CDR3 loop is CASSRRRIPNYGYTF. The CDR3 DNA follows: TGTGCCAGCAGCCGTAGAAGGATTCCGAACTATGGCTACACCTTC.